This passage covers 22 T cell receptor beta chains from one sample sequenced in a study of shared clonotypes between healthy human individuals. Sequenced by immunoSEQ multiplex PCR; TCRdb stores in-frame clones only, minus some. The sample carries roughly 2.5 million clones, around nine tenths recorded once. Sequenced: naive CD4+ T cells sorted from blood. Subset reported: CD45RA+ positively selected. Receptor source: a man aged 18 to 30 in good health.

The J gene is TRBJ2-3, the V gene TRBV7-9, with D possibly TRBD2 on 5 matching bases. The CDR3 loop spans 13 amino acids. Between the trimmed V and J ends, which lost 8 bases and 0 bases, there was a span of 9 bases. Germline CDR1 and CDR2: SEHNR and FQNEAQ (reference sequence). CDR3 sequence (DNA): TGTGCCAGCTCCCGGGGTAGCACAGATACGCAGTATTTT. It specifies CASSRGSTDTQYF.

Concerning this clone itself: One end of the junction is discordant with germline, which a read error may explain. V is TRBV4-3 and J is TRBJ2-1; 13 bases line up with TRBD2. CDR1 is LGHNA and CDR2 is YSLEER in the germline V gene. The CDR3 has 17 residues. CDR3: CASNQNPGLAGVGEQFF. In nucleotides, the CDR3 is TGCGCCAGCAACCAAAACCCAGGACTAGCGGGAGTCGGTGAGCAGTTCTTC.

This clone was detected once. The rearrangement uses TRBV19 and TRBJ1-3; D call uncertain. Per the germline V gene, CDR1 is LNHDA and CDR2 is SQIVND (reference sequence). V dropped 5 bases and J dropped 0 bases, with 11 bases sitting between them. The CDR3 totals 15 residues. CDR3 sequence (DNA): TGTGCCAGTAGTGTACAAGACCACTCTGGAAACACCATATATTTT. Its translation is CASSVQDHSGNTIYF.

With regard to this clone: At the DNA level, this CDR3 is encoded by other sequences in the same sample as well. The chain employs TRBV20-1 and TRBJ2-7; D unclear. The germline CDR1 and CDR2 sequences are DFQATT and SNEGSKA (reference sequence). The CDR3 spans 11 residues. Trimming pared 6 bases from V and 2 bases from J, leaving 8 bases between. The CDR3 nucleotides read TGCAGTGCCAGGACCGCCTACGAGCAGTACTTC. Its protein product is CSARTAYEQYF.

The V call is TRBV6-1, the J call TRBJ2-4; D not resolved. Trimming pared 8 bases from V and 3 bases from J, leaving 17 bases between. Germline lookup yields CDR1 MNHNS and CDR2 SASEGT. The CDR3 consists of 15 residues. In DNA form, the CDR3 reads TGTGCCAGCGGCCGGGCCACGTTGGTCAAAAACATTCAGTACTTC. It encodes CASGRATLVKNIQYF.

CDR3 loop: CASSIVQGTDEQFF. CDR3 nucleotide sequence: TGCGCCAGCAGCATTGTTCAGGGTACCGATGAGCAGTTCTTC. V and J are TRBV10-1 and TRBJ2-1, with a possible D match to TRBD1 (5 bases). CDR1 is WNHNN and CDR2 is SYGVQD in the germline V gene (reference sequence). V was clipped by 6 bases and J by 8 bases, with 17 bases between them. This CDR3 is 14 amino acids long.

The rearrangement links TRBV28 to TRBJ2-4, with 7 positions matching TRBD1. Losses at the gene ends were 7 bases for V and 8 bases for J; bases not matched to a gene: 5. The germline CDR1 and CDR2 sequences are MDHEN and SYDVKM. The length of the CDR3 is 12 residues. CDR3 residues: CASTGGLDIQYF. The CDR3 DNA is TGTGCCAGCACAGGGGGTTTGGACATTCAGTACTTC.

The genes are TRBV11-2 and TRBJ1-1; no clear D. The CDR3 has 15 amino acids. Trimming shortened V by 2 bases and J by 0 bases, and 10 bases separated the two germline ends. Germline-derived CDR1 and CDR2 are SGHAT and FQNNGV. This CDR3 reads CASSLREGLNTEAFF. The CDR3 DNA is TGTGCCAGCAGCTTAAGAGAAGGGCTGAACACTGAAGCTTTCTTT.

V gene TRBV25-1 combines with J gene TRBJ1-4; D possibly corresponds to TRBD1 (6 bases). Per germline, CDR1 MGHDK and CDR2 SYGVNS. V lost 4 bases and J lost 8, with 17 bases in between. The CDR3 is 15 residues long. In DNA, the CDR3 is TGTGCCAGCAGTGCCTCCGGGGGGCGTAAGGAAAAACTGTTTTTT. Translation gives CASSASGGRKEKLFF.

The chain is built from TRBV2 and TRBJ1-6, with 7 bases fitting TRBD1. The V and J ends lost 6 bases and 6 bases, in that order; junction bases with no gene match: 8. This CDR3 region has 15 residues. Germline values: CDR1 SNHLY, CDR2 FYNNEI. This chain's CDR3 is CASRLGTVINSPLHF. The CDR3 DNA sequence: TGTGCCAGCAGGCTGGGGACAGTTATTAATTCACCCCTCCACTTT.

V and J are TRBV30 and TRBJ2-5; 9 nucleotides line up with TRBD2. The junction had 12 bases not matched to a gene; V was cut back by 2 bases and J by 5 bases. CDR1 and CDR2 (germline): GTSNPN, SVGIG (reference sequence). The CDR3 has 16 residues. The CDR3 coding sequence is TGTGCCTGGAGTACCCCCCGCGGGGGGGGTTGGGAGACCCAGTACTTC. Protein product: CAWSTPRGGGWETQYF.

The chain is built from TRBV5-1 and TRBJ2-2, with 8 bases identical to TRBD1. J was trimmed by 4 bases and V by 2 bases; bases with no gene match: 7. CDR3 length: 16 residues. Germline V lookup: CDR1 SGHRS, CDR2 YFSETQ. The CDR3 nucleotides are TGCGCCAGCAGCTTTTCCGGACAGGGTGGCACCGGGGAGCTGTTTTTT. This codes for CASSFSGQGGTGELFF. The full variable domain, its missing parts supplied by reference TRBV5-1 and TRBJ2-2, is KAGVTQTPRYLIKTRGQQVTLSCSPISGHRSVSWYQQTPGQGLQFLFEYFSETQRNKGNFPGRFSGRQFSNSRSEMNVSTLELGDSALYLCASSFSGQGGTGELFFGEGSRLTVL.

Turning to this clone: In the same sample, other DNA sequences code for this CDR3. This chain links TRBV6-1 with TRBJ2-6; a weak D match, TRBD1 (5 bases). Germline loops: CDR1 MNHNS, CDR2 SASEGT. CDR3 length: 15 residues. Trimming removed 6 bases at V and 0 bases at J, with 9 bases between. The CDR3 DNA reads as TGTGCCAGCAGGGCAGGGTCCTCTGGGGCCAACGTCCTGACTTTC. Encoded protein: CASRAGSSGANVLTF.

This clone was observed a single time. The V and J genes are TRBV5-1 and TRBJ1-1; D ambiguous. Germline V gives CDR1 SGHRS, CDR2 YFSETQ. Trimming removed 4 bases at V and 4 bases at J, with 8 bases between. The CDR3 extends over 12 amino acids. CDR3 sequence reads: CASSRESTEAFF. The DNA of the CDR3 is TGCGCCAGCAGCAGGGAAAGCACTGAAGCTTTCTTT.

The chain uses TRBV28 and TRBJ1-1; D unresolved. CDR1 is MDHEN and CDR2 is SYDVKM in the germline V gene. V was pared by 3 bases and J by 6 bases, with 2 bases between. The CDR3 is 10 residues long. The CDR3 DNA reads as TGTGCCAGCAGTTTGTCTGAAGCTTTCTTT. Translated, it gives CASSLSEAFF.

The rearrangement links TRBV10-3 to TRBJ2-5, with 14 bases fitting TRBD2. The CDR3 has 15 amino acids. The germline gives CDR1 ENHRY, CDR2 SYGVKD. V gave up 6 bases and J gave up 1 base; unmatched junction bases: 1. The CDR3 sequence is CAIRGLAGAQETQYF. The DNA for the CDR3 is TGTGCCATCAGGGGACTAGCGGGGGCCCAAGAGACCCAGTACTTC.

V is TRBV2 and J is TRBJ2-6; a possible D gene is TRBD2 (6 bases). Between the trimmed V and J ends, which lost 9 bases and 0 bases, there was a span of 9 bases. The CDR3 spans 14 residues. Germline V gene sequence: CDR1 SNHLY, CDR2 FYNNEI. CDR3 loop: CARLDYSGANVLTF. In DNA, the CDR3 is TGTGCCAGGTTGGACTACTCTGGGGCCAACGTCCTGACTTTC.

The sample holds a few counts of this clone. V is TRBV2 and J is TRBJ1-1; D may be TRBD1 (5 bases). The CDR3 extends over 13 amino acids. V lost 11 bases and J 7 bases, leaving 20 bases between the germline ends. CDR1 is SNHLY and CDR2 is FYNNEI in the germline V gene. In nucleotides, the CDR3 is TGTGCCGCCCACACCGGGGCCGGTATTGAAGCTTTCTTT. It translates to CAAHTGAGIEAFF.

The rearrangement links TRBV7-8 to TRBJ1-4; 7 bases are a match to TRBD1. This CDR3 is 14 amino acids long. V lost 4 bases and J lost 6; bases outside the gene matches: 5. Germline loops: CDR1 SGHVS, CDR2 FQNEAQ. CDR3: CASSYLDRDEKLFF. In nucleotides, the CDR3 is TGTGCCAGCAGCTATCTTGACAGGGATGAAAAACTGTTTTTT.

The chain recombines TRBV9 with TRBJ2-5; 8 positions match TRBD2. Germline trimming cut 4 bases from V and 6 bases from J; bases unmatched to any gene: 17. Germline lookup yields CDR1 SGDLS and CDR2 YYNGEE. This CDR3 contains 17 residues. CDR3 in amino acids: CASSPTGGGGLPKTQYF. The CDR3 bases are TGTGCCAGCAGCCCTACGGGGGGGGGCGGTCTCCCCAAGACCCAGTACTTC. Complete variable domain (other parts from reference TRBV9 and TRBJ2-5): DSGVTQTPKHLITATGQRVTLRCSPRSGDLSVYWYQQSLDQGLQFLIQYYNGEERAKGNILERFSAQQFPDLHSELNLSSLELGDSALYFCASSPTGGGGLPKTQYFGPGTRLLVL.

This chain uses TRBV9 with TRBJ2-3; 9 nucleotides align to TRBD2. Germline assignment: CDR1 SGDLS and CDR2 YYNGEE. There are 17 residues in the CDR3. Germline trimming cut 0 bases from V and 6 bases from J; bases unmatched to any gene: 11. As DNA, the CDR3 is TGTGCCAGCAGCGTAGCTTGGGATAGCGGGGGACTGGATACGCAGTATTTT. Its protein product is CASSVAWDSGGLDTQYF.

The sample holds one count of this clone. This chain links TRBV11-2 with TRBJ2-2; TRBD1 matches at 9 bases. Germline V gene sequence: CDR1 SGHAT, CDR2 FQNNGV. J was trimmed by 1 base and V by 2 bases; bases with no gene match: 2. The CDR3 extends over 16 amino acids. In DNA form, the CDR3 reads TGTGCCAGCAGCTTATGGACAGGGGTGAACACCGGGGAGCTGTTTTTT. As protein: CASSLWTGVNTGELFF.